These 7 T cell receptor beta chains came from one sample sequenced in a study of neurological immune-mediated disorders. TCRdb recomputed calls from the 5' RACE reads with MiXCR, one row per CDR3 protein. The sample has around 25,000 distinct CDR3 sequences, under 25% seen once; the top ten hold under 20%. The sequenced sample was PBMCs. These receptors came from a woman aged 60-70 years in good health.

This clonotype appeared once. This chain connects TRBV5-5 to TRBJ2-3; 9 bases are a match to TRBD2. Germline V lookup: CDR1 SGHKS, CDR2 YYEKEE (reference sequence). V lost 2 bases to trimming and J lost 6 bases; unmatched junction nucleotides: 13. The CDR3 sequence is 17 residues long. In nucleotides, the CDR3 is TGTGCCAGCAGCTTTCGTTTGGCGGGAGGGCCGGGGGATACGCAGTATTTT. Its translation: CASSFRLAGGPGDTQYF.

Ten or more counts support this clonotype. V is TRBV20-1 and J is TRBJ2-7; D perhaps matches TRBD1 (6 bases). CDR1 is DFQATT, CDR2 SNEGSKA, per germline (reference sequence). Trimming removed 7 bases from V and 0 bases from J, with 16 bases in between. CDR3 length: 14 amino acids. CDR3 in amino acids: CSVPGHLISYEQYF. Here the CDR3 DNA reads TGCAGTGTCCCGGGACACCTAATCTCCTACGAGCAGTACTTC.

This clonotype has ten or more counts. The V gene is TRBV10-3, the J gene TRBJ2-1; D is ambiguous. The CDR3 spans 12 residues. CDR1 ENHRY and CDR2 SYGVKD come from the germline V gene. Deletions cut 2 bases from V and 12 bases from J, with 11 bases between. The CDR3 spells CAISEVKGLQFF. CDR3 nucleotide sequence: TGTGCCATCAGTGAGGTCAAGGGTTTGCAGTTCTTC.

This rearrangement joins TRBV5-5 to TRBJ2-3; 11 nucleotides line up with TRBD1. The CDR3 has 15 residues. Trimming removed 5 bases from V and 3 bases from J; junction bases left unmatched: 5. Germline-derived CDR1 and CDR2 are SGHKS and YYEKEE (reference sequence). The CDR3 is CASRAGTGGTDTQYF. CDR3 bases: TGTGCCAGCAGGGCCGGGACAGGGGGAACAGATACGCAGTATTTT.

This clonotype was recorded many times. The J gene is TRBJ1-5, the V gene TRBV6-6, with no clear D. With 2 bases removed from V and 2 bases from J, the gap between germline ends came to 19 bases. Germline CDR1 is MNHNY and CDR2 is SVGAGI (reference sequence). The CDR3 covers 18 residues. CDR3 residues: CASSYPPPGSLGNQPQHF. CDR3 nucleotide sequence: TGTGCCAGCAGTTACCCTCCGCCCGGATCCTTAGGCAATCAGCCCCAGCATTTT.

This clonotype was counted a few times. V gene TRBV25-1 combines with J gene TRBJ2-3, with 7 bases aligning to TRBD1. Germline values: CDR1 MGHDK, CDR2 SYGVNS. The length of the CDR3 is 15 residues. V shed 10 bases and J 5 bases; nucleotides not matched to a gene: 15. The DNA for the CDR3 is TGTGCCACAAACCCAACCAGGGGGAATCGAGATACGCAGTATTTT. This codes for CATNPTRGNRDTQYF. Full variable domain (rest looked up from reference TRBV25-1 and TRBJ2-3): EADIYQTPRYLVIGTGKKITLECSQTMGHDKMYWYQQDPGMELHLIHYSYGVNSTEKGDLSSESTVSRIRTEHFPLTLESARPSHTSQYLCATNPTRGNRDTQYFGPGTRLTVL.

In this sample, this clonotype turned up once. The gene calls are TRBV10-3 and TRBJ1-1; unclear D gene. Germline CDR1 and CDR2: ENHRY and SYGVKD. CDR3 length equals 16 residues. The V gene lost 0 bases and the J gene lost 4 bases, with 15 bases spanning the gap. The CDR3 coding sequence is TGTGCCATCAGTGAGTCCCGGTCGGGCAGAACCACTGAAGCTTTCTTT. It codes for CAISESRSGRTTEAFF.